The 3 T cell receptor beta chains below all came from one sample that was sequenced in a study of T cell repertoires in cytomegalovirus infection. In TCRdb, the reads were re-called with MiXCR into one record per CDR3 protein. The sample has fewer than 550,000 distinct CDR3 sequences; approximately 32% are singletons. The source material was PBMCs. The receptors shown here come from a human donor in good health (CMV status not recorded). Some clones in this sample may be carry-over from other donors' samples.

The chain combines TRBV20-1 with TRBJ2-1, with D possibly TRBD1 on 6 matching bases. The germline V gene has CDR1 DFQATT and CDR2 SNEGSKA (reference sequence). Trimming took off 5 bases at V and 0 bases at J, with 11 bases between the two ends. The CDR3 sequence is 14 residues long. In DNA form, the CDR3 reads TGCAGTGCTCTACAGGGATACTCCTACAATGAGCAGTTCTTC. Its translation: CSALQGYSYNEQFF.

This clonotype has just a few counts. V usage is TRBV12-3 or TRBV12-4 and J usage is TRBJ1-2; maybe TRBD1 (5 bases). V was cut by 5 bases and J by 0 bases, with 13 bases left in between. The CDR3 covers 15 residues. The CDR3 DNA sequence: TGTGCCAGCAGTCCCCAGGGAACGTCTAACTATGGCTACACCTTC. This sequence encodes CASSPQGTSNYGYTF.

This clonotype occurred a few times. This chain connects TRBV10-3 to TRBJ1-5; weak D call: TRBD1 (5 bases). The germline gives CDR1 ENHRY, CDR2 SYGVKD. V was shortened by 3 bases and J by 1 base, with 10 bases between the two germline ends. There are 15 residues in the CDR3. DNA for the CDR3: TGTGCCATCAGTGACAGGGCGGGGAGCAATCAGCCCCAGCATTTT. Translated: CAISDRAGSNQPQHF.